The 10 T cell receptor beta chains below were found in one sample sequenced in a study of early T cells in non-severe SARS-CoV-2 infection. TCRdb re-called the 5' RACE reads with MiXCR, one entry per CDR3 protein. The data show approximately 47,000 distinct CDR3 sequences, more than 5.5% seen once. The specimen comprised whole blood, sampled at baseline. The receptors shown here come from an adult who was a healthcare worker with PCR-confirmed SARS-CoV-2 infection or an uninfected control (not recorded which).

V usage is TRBV12-3 or TRBV12-4 and J usage is TRBJ2-2; a weak D match, TRBD2 (6 bases). The CDR3 length is 15 residues. V was pared by 3 bases and J by 9 bases, with 17 bases between. The CDR3 bases are TGTGCCAGCAGTTTGATGGGAGGTATTAACCGGGAGCTGTTTTTT. It encodes CASSLMGGINRELFF.

This clonotype showed up many times. The rearrangement joins TRBV19 to TRBJ2-6; 7 bases agree with TRBD1. The CDR3 consists of 16 residues. Trimming removed 7 bases from V and 0 bases from J; junction bases left unmatched: 6. Germline CDR1 reads LNHDA; CDR2 reads SQIVND (reference sequence). CDR3 DNA sequence: TGTGCCAGTACCCGAGGGACAGCCTCTGGGGCCAACGTCCTGACTTTC. Translation: CASTRGTASGANVLTF.

This clonotype was picked up many times. The chain joins TRBV2 to TRBJ1-2; D unclear. The CDR3 is 11 amino acids. Trimming took 7 bases from V and 0 from J, leaving 3 bases between them. Per germline, CDR1 SNHLY and CDR2 FYNNEI. The CDR3 DNA is TGTGCCAGCACGACTAACTATGGCTACACCTTC. It encodes CASTTNYGYTF.

V gene TRBV13 combines with J gene TRBJ2-3; perhaps TRBD1 as D (5 bases). This CDR3 is 17 amino acids long. Per germline, CDR1 PRHDT and CDR2 FYEKMQ (reference sequence). The V gene lost 5 bases and the J gene lost 4 bases, with 22 bases spanning the gap. CDR3 in amino acids: CASSRHITRGQADTQYF. The DNA of the CDR3 is TGTGCCAGCAGCCGTCATATTACAAGGGGTCAGGCAGATACGCAGTATTTT. Full variable domain (outside the CDR3, taken from reference TRBV13 and TRBJ2-3): AAGVIQSPRHLIKEKRETATLKCYPIPRHDTVYWYQQGPGQDPQFLISFYEKMQSDKGSIPDRFSAQQFSDYHSELNMSSLELGDSALYFCASSRHITRGQADTQYFGPGTRLTVL.

This clonotype has ten or more counts. This rearrangement joins TRBV28 to TRBJ2-3; 9 bases align to TRBD2. CDR3 size: 16 residues. Germline CDR1 and CDR2: MDHEN and SYDVKM. V lost 5 bases, J lost 6 bases, and 12 bases stayed unmatched. The DNA of the CDR3 is TGTGCCAGCAGTCACTTGGCGGGAGGGTTTCAGGATACGCAGTATTTT. Amino acid sequence: CASSHLAGGFQDTQYF.

V and J are TRBV28 and TRBJ2-7; 7 bases line up with TRBD2. The CDR3 has 14 residues. Germline V gene lookup returns CDR1 MDHEN and CDR2 SYDVKM. V was pared by 7 bases and J by 2 bases, with 8 bases of the junction left unmatched. The CDR3 sequence is CASTPGLPTYEQYF. The CDR3 nucleotides are TGTGCCAGCACCCCGGGACTACCGACCTACGAGCAGTACTTC.

This clonotype was recorded many times. V gene TRBV6-6 combines with J gene TRBJ2-2; the D gene is possibly TRBD1 (5 bases). Trimming took off 2 bases at V and 2 bases at J, with 9 bases between the two ends. The CDR3 runs to 15 residues. Germline CDR1 and CDR2: MNHNY and SVGAGI (reference sequence). The CDR3 region has the DNA TGTGCCAGCAGTTACCCAGGGAAAAACACCGGGGAGCTGTTTTTT. Protein product: CASSYPGKNTGELFF.

There are many counts of this clonotype. The V call is TRBV29-1, the J call TRBJ2-1, with D maybe TRBD1 (5 bases). V dropped 2 bases and J dropped 0 bases, with 8 bases sitting between them. CDR3 length equals 14 residues. CDR1 SQVTM and CDR2 ANQGSEA come from the germline V gene. CDR3 sequence (DNA): TGCAGCGTTGAACGCAGGGACTCCTACAATGAGCAGTTCTTC. Translated: CSVERRDSYNEQFF.

This clonotype was observed many times. V is TRBV2 and J is TRBJ2-7; TRBD1 matches at 9 bases. Germline V CDR1 and CDR2: SNHLY, FYNNEI. Trimming took 5 bases from V and 0 from J; bases not matched to a gene: 2. The CDR3 covers 14 residues. As DNA, the CDR3 is TGTGCCAGCAGTCGACAGGGGGGCTCCTACGAGCAGTACTTC. This codes for CASSRQGGSYEQYF. The variable domain in full, completed from reference TRBV2 and TRBJ2-7, reads EPEVTQTPSHQVTQMGQEVILRCVPISNHLYFYWYRQILGQKVEFLVSFYNNEISEKSEIFDDQFSVERPDGSNFTLKIRSTKLEDSAMYFCASSRQGGSYEQYFGPGTRLTVT.

This clonotype was picked up many times. This chain connects TRBV6-1 to TRBJ2-5, with 9 bases that match TRBD1. Looked up from germline, CDR1 is MNHNS and CDR2 is SASEGT. The CDR3 runs to 16 residues. Trimming at V came to 4 bases and at J to 1 base, leaving 7 bases not matched to a gene. This CDR3 reads CASSGRTGDFQETQYF. The CDR3 nucleotides read TGTGCCAGCAGTGGGCGGACAGGGGATTTCCAAGAGACCCAGTACTTC.